This T cell receptor (beta chain) was documented in a study of monozygotic twins with inflammatory bowel disease. Study-wide results and caveats: Among IBD patients, TCRbeta diversity (inverse Simpson) was lower than in healthy co-twins.

About this clonotype: What it binds is not known.

For each CDR3 protein, TCRdb gives one entry from its re-call of the 5' RACE reads, without DNA. Listed are 300,000 to 400,000 distinct CDR3 sequences; around 2% falls within the top ten. Germline CDR1 and CDR2: DFQATT and SNEGSKA (reference sequence). CDR3 size: 14 residues. The sequenced sample was blood. The gene calls are TRBV20-1 and TRBJ2-2; there is no DNA to check the TCRdb D call of TRBD1. This sequence originates from a human donor with ulcerative colitis or Crohn's disease, or a healthy co-twin of an affected twin (not recorded which). CDR3 residues: CSANPGTNTGELFF.